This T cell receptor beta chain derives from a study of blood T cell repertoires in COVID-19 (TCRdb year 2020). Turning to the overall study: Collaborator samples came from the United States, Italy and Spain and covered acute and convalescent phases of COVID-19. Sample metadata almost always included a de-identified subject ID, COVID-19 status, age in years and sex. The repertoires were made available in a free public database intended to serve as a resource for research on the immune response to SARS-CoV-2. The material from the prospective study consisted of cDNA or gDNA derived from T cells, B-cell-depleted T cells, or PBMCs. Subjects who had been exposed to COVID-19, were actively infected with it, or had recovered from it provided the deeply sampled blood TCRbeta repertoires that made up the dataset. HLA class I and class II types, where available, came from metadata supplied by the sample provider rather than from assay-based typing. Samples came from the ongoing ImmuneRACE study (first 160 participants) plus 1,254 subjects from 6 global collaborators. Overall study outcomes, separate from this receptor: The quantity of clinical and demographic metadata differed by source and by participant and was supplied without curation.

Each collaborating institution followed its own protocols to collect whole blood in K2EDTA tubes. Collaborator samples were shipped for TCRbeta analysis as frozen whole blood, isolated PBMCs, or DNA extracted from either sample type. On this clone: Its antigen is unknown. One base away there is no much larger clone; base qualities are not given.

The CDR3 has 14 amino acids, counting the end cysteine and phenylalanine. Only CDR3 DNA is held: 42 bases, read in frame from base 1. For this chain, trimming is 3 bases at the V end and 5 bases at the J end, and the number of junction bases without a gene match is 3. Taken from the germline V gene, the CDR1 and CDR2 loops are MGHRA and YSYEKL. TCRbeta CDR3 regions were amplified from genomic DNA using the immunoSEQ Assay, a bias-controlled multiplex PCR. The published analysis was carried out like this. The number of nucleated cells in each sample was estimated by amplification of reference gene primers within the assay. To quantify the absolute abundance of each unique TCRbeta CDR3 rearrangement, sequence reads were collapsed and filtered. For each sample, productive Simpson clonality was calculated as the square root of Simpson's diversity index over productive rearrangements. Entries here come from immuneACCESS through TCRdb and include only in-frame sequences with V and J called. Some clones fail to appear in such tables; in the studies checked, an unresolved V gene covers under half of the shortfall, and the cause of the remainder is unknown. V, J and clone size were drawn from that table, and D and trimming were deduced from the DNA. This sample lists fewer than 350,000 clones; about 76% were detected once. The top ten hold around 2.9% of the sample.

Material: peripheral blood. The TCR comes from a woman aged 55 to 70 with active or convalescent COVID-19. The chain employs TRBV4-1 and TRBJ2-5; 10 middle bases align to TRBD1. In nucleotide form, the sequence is TGCGCCAGCAGCCAGACAGGGGGCGGGGAGACCCAGTACTTC. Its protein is CASSQTGGGETQYF.